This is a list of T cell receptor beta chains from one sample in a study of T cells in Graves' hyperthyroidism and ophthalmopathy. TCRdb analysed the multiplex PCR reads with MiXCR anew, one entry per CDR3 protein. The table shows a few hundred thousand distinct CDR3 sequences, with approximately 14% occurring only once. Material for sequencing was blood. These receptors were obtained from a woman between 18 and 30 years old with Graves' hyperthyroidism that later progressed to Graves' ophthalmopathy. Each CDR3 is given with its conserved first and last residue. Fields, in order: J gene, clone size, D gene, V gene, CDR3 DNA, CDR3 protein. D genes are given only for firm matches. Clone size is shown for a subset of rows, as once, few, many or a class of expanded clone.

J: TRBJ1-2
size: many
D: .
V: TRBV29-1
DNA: TGCAGCGTTGAACTCACAGGGACGAAAGGAGGCTATGGCTACACCTTC
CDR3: CSVELTGTKGGYGYTF

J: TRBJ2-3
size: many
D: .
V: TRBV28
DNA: TGTGCCAGCAGTTCCCGACTCCACCCCACGCAGTATTTT
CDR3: CASSSRLHPTQYF

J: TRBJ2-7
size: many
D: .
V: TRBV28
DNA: TGTGCCAGCAGAGGCCTACCTCACCCGTACGAGCAGTACTTC
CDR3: CASRGLPHPYEQYF

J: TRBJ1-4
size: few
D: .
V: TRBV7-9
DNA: TGTGCCAGCAGTCCAACGGCAGGGAACGAAAAACTGTTTTTT
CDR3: CASSPTAGNEKLFF

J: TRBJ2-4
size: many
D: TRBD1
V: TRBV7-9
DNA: TGTGCCAGCAGCCCAGGGACAGCTCAGAAAAACATTCAGTACTTC
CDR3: CASSPGTAQKNIQYF

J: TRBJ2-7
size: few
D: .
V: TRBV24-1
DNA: TGTGCCACCAGTGTTGGGCAGGGGTTAGGGTACGAGCAGTACTTC
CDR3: CATSVGQGLGYEQYF

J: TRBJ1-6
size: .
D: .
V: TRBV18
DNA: TGTGCCAGCTCACGGTCCGATACAGGGTTGAACAATTCACCCCTCCACTTT
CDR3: CASSRSDTGLNNSPLHF

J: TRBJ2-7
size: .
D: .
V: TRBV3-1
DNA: TGTGCCAGCAGCCCCGACCGGTACGAGCGGTACTTC
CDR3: CASSPDRYERYF

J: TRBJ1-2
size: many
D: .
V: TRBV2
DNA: TGTGCCAGCAACAGGGAGCTTGGCTACACCTTC
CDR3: CASNRELGYTF

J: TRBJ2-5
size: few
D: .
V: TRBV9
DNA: TGTGCCAGCAGCGTAGCTACGGGGGATAAGGGGGGGGAGACCCAGTACTTC
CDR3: CASSVATGDKGGETQYF

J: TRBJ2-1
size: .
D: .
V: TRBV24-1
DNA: TGTGCCACCAGTGTAAGTAGCTCCTACAATGAGCAGTTCTTC
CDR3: CATSVSSSYNEQFF

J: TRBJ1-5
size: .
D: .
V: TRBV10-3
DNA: TGTGCCATCAGCACTGGACAGATGCAGCCCCAGCATTTT
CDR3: CAISTGQMQPQHF

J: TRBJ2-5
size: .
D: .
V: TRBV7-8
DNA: TGTGCCAGCAGCTTCCGGTTGGCGGAGGGGATCCAGTACTTC
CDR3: CASSFRLAEGIQYF

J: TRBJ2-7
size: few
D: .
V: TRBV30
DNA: TGTGCCTGGAGAGATACTACTTACACCTACGAGCAGTACTTC
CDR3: CAWRDTTYTYEQYF

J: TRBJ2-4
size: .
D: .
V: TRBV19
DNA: TGTGCCAGTAGCACACAGGGGAGGGCCAAAAACATTCAGTACTTC
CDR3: CASSTQGRAKNIQYF

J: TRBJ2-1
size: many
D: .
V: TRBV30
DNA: TGTGCCTGGAGAGGTAAGAGCGGAAGGGATGAGCAGTTCTTC
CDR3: CAWRGKSGRDEQFF

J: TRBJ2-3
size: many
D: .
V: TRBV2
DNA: TGTGCCAGCAAGGAAGATGCGCAGTATTTT
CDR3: CASKEDAQYF

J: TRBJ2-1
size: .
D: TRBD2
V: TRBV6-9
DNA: TGCGCCAGCACCGGACTAGCGGGTGAAAACAATGAGCAGTTCTTC
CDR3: CASTGLAGENNEQFF

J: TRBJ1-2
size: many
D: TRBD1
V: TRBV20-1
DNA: TGCAGTGCCTTCGGGACAGCGAACTATGGCTACACCTTC
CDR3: CSAFGTANYGYTF

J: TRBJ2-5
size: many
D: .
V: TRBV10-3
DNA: TGTGCCATCAGTGAGTCGGGACTAGGGGGCGAAGAGACCCAGTACTTC
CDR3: CAISESGLGGEETQYF

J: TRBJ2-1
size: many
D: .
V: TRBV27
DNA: TGTGCCAGCAGTTTGACTGGAGCGTTGTACAATGAGCAGTTCTTC
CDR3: CASSLTGALYNEQFF

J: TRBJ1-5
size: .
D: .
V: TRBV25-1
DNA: TGTGCTAGCAGTCCTGGGGGTTATCAGCCCCAGCATTTT
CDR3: CASSPGGYQPQHF

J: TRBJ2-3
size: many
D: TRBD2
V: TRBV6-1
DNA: TGTGCCAGCAGTTTTCAGCGGGAGGGCCTGGTTGCAGATACGCAGTATTTT
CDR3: CASSFQREGLVADTQYF

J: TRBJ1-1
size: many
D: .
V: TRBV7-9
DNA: TGTGCCAGCAGCTTAACCCCTCCGTTGAACACTGAAGCTTTCTTT
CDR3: CASSLTPPLNTEAFF

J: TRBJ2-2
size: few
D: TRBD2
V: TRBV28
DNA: TGTGCCAGCAGTTTCCAGCGGGAGTTTACCGGGGAGCTGTTTTTT
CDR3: CASSFQREFTGELFF

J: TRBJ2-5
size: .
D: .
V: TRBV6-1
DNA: TGTGCCAGCAGTGAAGAGACTACCCCCCAGTACTTC
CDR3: CASSEETTPQYF

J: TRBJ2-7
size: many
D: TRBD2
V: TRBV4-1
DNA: TGCGCCAGCAGCCGTCTAGCGGGAGGAAGCTACGAGCAGTACTTC
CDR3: CASSRLAGGSYEQYF

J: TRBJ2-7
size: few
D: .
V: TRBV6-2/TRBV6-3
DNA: TGTGCCAGCAGTTATGTCGTATGGGCTCGGGTCGGGAGCCCCTACGAGCAGTACTTC
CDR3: CASSYVVWARVGSPYEQYF

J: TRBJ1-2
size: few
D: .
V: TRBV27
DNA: TGTGCCACTCACAGCGGCGATGGCTACACCTTC
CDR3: CATHSGDGYTF

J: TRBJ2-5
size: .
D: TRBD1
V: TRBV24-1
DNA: TGTGCCACCAGTGAAGGACAGGGGCGGCATGAGACCCAGTACTTC
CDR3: CATSEGQGRHETQYF

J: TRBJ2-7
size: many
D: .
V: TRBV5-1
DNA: TGCGCCAGCAGCTTCGGGGACCGCTACGAGCAGTACTTC
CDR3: CASSFGDRYEQYF

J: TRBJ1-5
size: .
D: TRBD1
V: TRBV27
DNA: TGTGCCAGCAAGGGACAGGGGAATCAGCCCCAGCATTTT
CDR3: CASKGQGNQPQHF

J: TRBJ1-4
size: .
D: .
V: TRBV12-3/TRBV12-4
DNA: TGTGCCAGCAGCCTTTCGCGAGCAGGGGCGCGATATGAAAAACTGTTTTTT
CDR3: CASSLSRAGARYEKLFF

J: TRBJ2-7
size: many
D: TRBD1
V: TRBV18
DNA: TGTGCCAGCAGCCCGGGACAGGGGGACGAGCAGTACTTC
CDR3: CASSPGQGDEQYF

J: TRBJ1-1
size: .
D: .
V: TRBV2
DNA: TGTGCCAGTTCAACTGGAGGAGAGACACTGTTAGCTTTCTTT
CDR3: CASSTGGETLLAFF

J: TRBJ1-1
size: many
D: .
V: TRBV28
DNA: TGTGCCAGCAGTTTAGTACAGTCCCACACTGAAGCTTTCTTT
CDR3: CASSLVQSHTEAFF

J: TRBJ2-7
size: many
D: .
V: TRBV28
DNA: TGTGCCAGCAGTTGGAGGGGGGCGGACGAGCAGTACTTC
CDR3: CASSWRGADEQYF

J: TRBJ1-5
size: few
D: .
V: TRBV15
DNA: TGTGCCACCAGCAGAGAGCCAGGGGTTCAGCCCCAGCATTTT
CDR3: CATSREPGVQPQHF